This T cell receptor beta chain was observed in a study of blood T cell repertoires in COVID-19. This clone was seen just once. In terms of age and location, participants ranged from roughly 18 to 90 years and lived in about 25 US areas. Cohort 3 recovered donors had two negative PCRs, clearance, or symptom resolution. Germline CDR1 and CDR2: SGHNT and YENEEA. Trimming took 0 bases from V and 10 from J, leaving 9 bases between them. This CDR3 spans 12 amino acids. Data came from immunoSEQ multiplex PCR; TCRdb stores just in-frame clones and leaves some out. The table includes some 350,000 clones, more than 75% detected once.

The chain has TRBV11-3 and TRBJ1-1, with D possibly TRBD1 on 5 matching bases. The sample was PBMCs or T cells enriched from blood (not recorded which). The TCR comes from a woman aged 25 to 39 who had recovered from COVID-19. The CDR3 protein is CASSLDQGVAFF. CDR3 nucleotide sequence: TGTGCCAGCAGCTTAGACCAGGGCGTAGCTTTCTTT.